This TCR beta chain was identified in a study of blood T cell repertoires in COVID-19. Overall study: The United States, Italy and Spain provided the acute and convalescent COVID-19 samples. PBMCs, B-cell-depleted T cells, or T cells were the source of the cDNA or gDNA that made up the material.

Methods used by the authors: Nucleated cell number was recorded as an estimate derived from reference gene primer amplification. Assay used: immunoSEQ multiplex PCR; TCRdb lists only in-frame clones, some missing. V and J calls and clone size are as listed in that table; D and trimming were resolved from the DNA. The data hold fewer than 350,000 clones, with 65% to 90% observed a single time. This TCR was recovered from a woman aged 60-70 years with active or convalescent COVID-19. Sequencing was performed on peripheral blood.

The CDR3 DNA reads as TGTGCCAGCAGTTTGTGGGGAGGGGAGCAGTACTTC. The encoded protein is CASSLWGGEQYF. The chain couples TRBV12-3 or TRBV12-4 to TRBJ2-7, with 7 positions matching TRBD2. This CDR3 is built from 12 residues. Losses at the gene ends were 3 bases for V and 7 bases for J; bases not matched to a gene: 3.